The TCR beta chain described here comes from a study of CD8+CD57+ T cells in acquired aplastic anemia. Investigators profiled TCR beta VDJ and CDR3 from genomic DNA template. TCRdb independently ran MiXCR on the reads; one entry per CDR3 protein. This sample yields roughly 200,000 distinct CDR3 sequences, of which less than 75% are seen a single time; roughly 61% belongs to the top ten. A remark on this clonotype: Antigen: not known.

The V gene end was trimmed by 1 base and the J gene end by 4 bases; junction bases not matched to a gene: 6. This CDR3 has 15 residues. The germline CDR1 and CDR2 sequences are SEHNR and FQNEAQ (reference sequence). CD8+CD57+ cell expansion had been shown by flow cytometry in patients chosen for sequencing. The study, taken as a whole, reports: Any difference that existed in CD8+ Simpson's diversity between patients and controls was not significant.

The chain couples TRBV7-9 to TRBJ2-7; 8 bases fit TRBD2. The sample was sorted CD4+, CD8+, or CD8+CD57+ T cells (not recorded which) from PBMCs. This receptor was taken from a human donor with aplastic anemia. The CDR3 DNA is TGTGCCAGCAGCTTAGGTTCTAGCGGGCGATACGAGCAGTACTTC. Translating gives CASSLGSSGRYEQYF.